Each of the 8 T cell receptor beta chains below was sequenced from the same sample in a study of early T cells in non-severe SARS-CoV-2 infection. MiXCR, run by TCRdb on the 5' RACE reads, gives a single entry per CDR3 protein. The table lists 75,000 to 80,000 distinct CDR3 sequences, around 10% of them singletons. Here the sequenced sample was whole blood, taken at baseline. These receptors were obtained from an adult who was a healthcare worker with PCR-confirmed SARS-CoV-2 infection or an uninfected control (not recorded which).

This clonotype was detected only a few times. The rearrangement links TRBV6-2 or TRBV6-3 to TRBJ2-5; TRBD2 might be the D (7 bases). With 4 bases removed from V and 7 bases from J, the gap between germline ends came to 13 bases. The germline CDR1 and CDR2 sequences are MNHEY and SVGEGT. This CDR3 spans 13 amino acids. The CDR3: CASSWGGQVTQYF. In DNA form, the CDR3 reads TGTGCCAGCAGTTGGGGGGGGCAGGTGACCCAGTACTTC.

This clonotype occurred a few times. The rearrangement links TRBV5-1 to TRBJ1-1; 7 bases are a match to TRBD1. V was pared by 1 base and J by 1 base, with 13 bases of the junction left unmatched. Germline V lookup: CDR1 SGHRS, CDR2 YFSETQ. The CDR3 is 18 amino acids. DNA for the CDR3: TGCGCCAGCAGCTTGCGGGCCGGGACAGCAACCACGAACACTGAAGCTTTCTTT. Its translation: CASSLRAGTATTNTEAFF. The whole variable domain, filled in from reference TRBV5-1 and TRBJ1-1, reads KAGVTQTPRYLIKTRGQQVTLSCSPISGHRSVSWYQQTPGQGLQFLFEYFSETQRNKGNFPGRFSGRQFSNSRSEMNVSTLELGDSALYLCASSLRAGTATTNTEAFFGQGTRLTVV.

The CDR3 protein is CASSLAGQYNSPLHF. The CDR3 nucleotides are TGTGCCAGCAGTTTAGCGGGACAGTATAATTCACCCCTCCACTTT. This chain connects TRBV12-3 or TRBV12-4 to TRBJ1-6, with 7 bases that match TRBD1. Trimming removed 0 bases from V and 4 bases from J; junction bases left unmatched: 0. This CDR3 has 15 amino acids.

V and J are TRBV3-1 and TRBJ2-2; D remains unclear. Germline assignment: CDR1 LGHDT and CDR2 YNNKEL (reference sequence). Between the trimmed V and J ends, which lost 0 bases and 11 bases, there was a span of 10 bases. CDR3 length: 13 residues. The CDR3 region has the DNA TGTGCCAGCAGCCAAGAAAGGGTGCCAGAGCTGTTTTTT. Its translation is CASSQERVPELFF. Combining the CDR3 with reference TRBV3-1 and TRBJ2-2 gives the whole variable domain DTAVSQTPKYLVTQMGNDKSIKCEQNLGHDTMYWYKQDSKKFLKIMFSYNNKELIINETVPNRFSPKSPDKAHLNLHINSLELGDSAVYFCASSQERVPELFFGEGSRLTVL.

This clonotype appeared a few times. V usage is TRBV28 and J usage is TRBJ1-1; D gene ambiguous. This CDR3 has 12 residues. Trimming took 7 bases from V and 5 from J, leaving 11 bases between them. Germline CDR1 reads MDHEN; CDR2 reads SYDVKM. CDR3 loop: CASTSERTEAFF. The CDR3, as DNA: TGTGCCAGCACCTCGGAGAGGACTGAAGCTTTCTTT.

The chain carries TRBV7-3 and TRBJ2-1, with TRBD1 matching over 8 bases. CDR3 length: 14 amino acids. The V and J ends lost 3 bases and 9 bases, in that order; junction bases with no gene match: 7. Germline CDR1 reads SGHTA; CDR2 reads FQGTGA. The CDR3 protein is CASSFQGAGTEQFF. The CDR3 DNA is TGTGCCAGCAGCTTCCAGGGGGCCGGGACTGAGCAGTTCTTC.

This sequence joins TRBV6-6 and TRBJ1-1; D is possibly TRBD1 (6 bases). Looked up from germline, CDR1 is MNHNY and CDR2 is SVGAGI (reference sequence). This CDR3 is built from 14 residues. V shed 5 bases and J shed 0 bases, with 10 bases lying between them. CDR3 bases: TGTGCCAGCAGTCGGACAGAACTGAACACTGAAGCTTTCTTT. This codes for CASSRTELNTEAFF.

This clonotype was seen ten or more times. The rearrangement uses TRBV2 and TRBJ1-1; 8 nucleotides match TRBD1. The CDR3 has 14 residues. Germline values: CDR1 SNHLY, CDR2 FYNNEI. J lost 0 bases, V lost 3 bases, and 0 bases had no gene match. Here the CDR3 reads CASSEDRVNTEAFF. CDR3 bases: TGTGCCAGCAGTGAGGACAGGGTGAACACTGAAGCTTTCTTT.